These 8 T cell receptor beta chains came from one sample sequenced in a study of OX40 agonist ivuxolimab in advanced cancers. Generated by immunoSEQ multiplex PCR, the TCRdb table keeps only in-frame clones and is missing some. The sample has 35,000 to 40,000 clones; roughly 78% are singletons. The starting material was CD4+ or CD8+ T cells sorted from blood, obtained in a trial of the OX40 agonist ivuxolimab. All receptors derive from an adult with an advanced solid tumor such as melanoma, head and neck, liver or kidney cancer.

The CDR3 spells CASSLQGAVRSYEQYF. The CDR3 region has the DNA TGTGCCAGCAGTTTACAGGGGGCGGTTCGATCCTACGAGCAGTACTTC. V gene TRBV28 combines with J gene TRBJ2-7, with 8 bases that match TRBD1. Losses at the gene ends were 2 bases for V and 1 base for J; bases not matched to a gene: 7. The CDR3 sequence is 16 residues long. The V gene's germline CDR1 is MDHEN and CDR2 SYDVKM.

The chain uses TRBV18 and TRBJ2-3; 10 nucleotides match TRBD2. The germline V gene has CDR1 KGHSH and CDR2 LQKENI. With V trimmed by 4 bases and J by 4 bases, 14 bases remained unmatched. The CDR3 has 18 residues. CDR3 sequence (DNA): TGTGCCAGCTCACGAGGAGCTAGCGGGGGCCAAAGAGCAGATACGCAGTATTTT. It translates to CASSRGASGGQRADTQYF.

This chain uses TRBV9 with TRBJ2-1, with 15 positions matching TRBD2. The CDR3 loop spans 17 amino acids. V trimming: 4 bases; J trimming: 7 bases; junction bases outside the gene matches: 9. Germline V gives CDR1 SGDLS, CDR2 YYNGEE. This CDR3 reads CASSKRPGTSGGNEQFF. In DNA form, the CDR3 reads TGTGCCAGCAGCAAACGGCCCGGGACTAGCGGGGGGAATGAGCAGTTCTTC.

The CDR3 region is CASSIDRIGTDTQYF. CDR3 bases: TGTGCCAGTAGTATCGACAGGATTGGCACAGATACGCAGTATTTT. V usage is TRBV19 and J usage is TRBJ2-3; D is perhaps TRBD1 (6 bases). CDR1 and CDR2 (germline): LNHDA, SQIVND (reference sequence). This CDR3 comprises 15 residues. Trimming took 3 bases from V and 1 from J, leaving 11 bases between them.

The rearrangement joins TRBV10-2 to TRBJ2-1; a possible D gene is TRBD1 (5 bases). The germline V and J ends were trimmed by 2 bases and 9 bases, with 17 bases remaining between them. The germline CDR1 and CDR2 sequences are WSHSY and SAAADI. The CDR3 is 15 amino acids. The CDR3 is CASSELTGLLGEQFF. The CDR3 DNA reads as TGCGCCAGCAGTGAGCTTACAGGTCTCTTAGGTGAGCAGTTCTTC.

The rearrangement links TRBV5-6 to TRBJ2-1, with TRBD1 matching 9 bases. The CDR3 has 17 amino acids. CDR1 and CDR2 from the germline V gene are SGHDT and YYEEEE. V lost 0 bases and J lost 1; bases outside the gene matches: 5. The CDR3: CASSLETGGGSYNEQFF. In DNA form, the CDR3 reads TGTGCCAGCAGCTTGGAAACAGGGGGCGGGTCCTACAATGAGCAGTTCTTC.

The genes are TRBV11-3 and TRBJ2-1; D not certain. This CDR3 is built from 14 residues. Between the trimmed V and J ends, which lost 5 bases and 0 bases, there was a span of 8 bases. Germline V gene data show CDR1 as SGHNT and CDR2 as YENEEA. CDR3 protein: CASSPGTSYNEQFF. CDR3 sequence (DNA): TGTGCCAGCAGCCCCGGTACCTCCTACAATGAGCAGTTCTTC.

The chain carries TRBV7-9 and TRBJ2-3, with TRBD2 as a possible D gene (7 bases). The germline CDR1 and CDR2 sequences are SEHNR and FQNEAQ (reference sequence). V was shortened by 5 bases and J by 2 bases, with 14 bases between the two germline ends. The CDR3 loop spans 15 amino acids. Written as DNA, the CDR3 is TGTGCCAGCAGCCTGGGAGGGGGTGCCACAGATACGCAGTATTTT. Amino acids: CASSLGGGATDTQYF.